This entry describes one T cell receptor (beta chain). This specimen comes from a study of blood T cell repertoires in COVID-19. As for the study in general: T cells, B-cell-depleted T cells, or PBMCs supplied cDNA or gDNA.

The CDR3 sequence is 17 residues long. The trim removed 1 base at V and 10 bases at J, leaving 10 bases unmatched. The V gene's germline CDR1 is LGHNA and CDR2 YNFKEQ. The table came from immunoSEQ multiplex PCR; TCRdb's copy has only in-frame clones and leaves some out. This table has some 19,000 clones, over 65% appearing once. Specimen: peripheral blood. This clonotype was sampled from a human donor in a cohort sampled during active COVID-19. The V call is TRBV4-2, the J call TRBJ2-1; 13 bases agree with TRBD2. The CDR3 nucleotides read TGTGCCAGCAGCCAAGGACTAGCGGGAGGCACTCGGGAGGAGCAGTTCTTC. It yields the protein CASSQGLAGGTREEQFF.